Only a few counts were recorded for the clone carrying this T cell receptor beta chain. The germline CDR1 and CDR2 sequences are SGHRS and YFSETQ. V was pared by 0 bases and J by 7 bases, with 11 bases between. The CDR3 has 14 amino acids. The data stem from a study of blood T cells in healthy people across ages. Next came a second PCR, run for about 6 to 11 cycles, which used a sample-barcoded 5' primer along with a J-beta primer mix. TCRdb recomputed calls from the 5' RACE reads with MiXCR, one row per CDR3 protein. The repertoire holds some 710,000 distinct CDR3 sequences, about a fifth seen once, with less than 25% in the top ten.

The V and J genes are TRBV5-1 and TRBJ2-1, with D perhaps assigned TRBD1 or TRBD2 (5 bases each). What was sequenced was blood. The origin of this receptor is a man between 65 and 85 years old in good health. CDR3 in DNA: TGCGCCAGCAGCTTGGCCGGCAGGGAGAATGAGCAGTTCTTC. This translates into CASSLAGRENEQFF. Variable domain in full (rest from reference TRBV5-1 and TRBJ2-1): KAGVTQTPRYLIKTRGQQVTLSCSPISGHRSVSWYQQTPGQGLQFLFEYFSETQRNKGNFPGRFSGRQFSNSRSEMNVSTLELGDSALYLCASSLAGRENEQFFGPGTRLTVL.